This entry concerns a single T cell receptor beta chain. Its antigen is as yet unknown. These data come from a study of T cell responses to AZD1222 COVID-19 vaccine. Whole-study findings and limits: Reports indicate that nearly half of spike-specific TCRs are directed at unmutated variant regions. Donors were chiefly white British, with a greater number of females, and clonal diversity was perhaps underestimated.

Germline-derived CDR1 and CDR2 are SGHRS and YFSETQ. This CDR3 contains 14 residues. V was trimmed by 0 bases and J by 6 bases, leaving 9 bases between them. Profiling relied on immunoSEQ multiplex PCR, and the TCRdb table lists in-frame clones only, not all of them. The sample records about 140,000 clones, 91% being singletons. The sample was peripheral blood, taken on day 0 of AZD1222 vaccination. The chain employs TRBV5-1 and TRBJ2-2; D unclear. This clonotype was obtained from an adult in good health. CDR3 sequence: CASSLAIKSGELFF. The CDR3 DNA is TGCGCCAGCAGCTTGGCCATAAAGTCCGGGGAGCTGTTTTTT.